The following is a TCR beta chain sequence with its context. Its antigen is not identified. Deep-level running was used for the assay. Genomic DNA (from each subset) was split evenly across several immunoSEQ plates. Original analysis: Filtering was not the same, since immunoSEQ gave junction-only sequences without quality scores. Assay used: immunoSEQ multiplex PCR; TCRdb lists only in-frame clones, some missing. The DNA gave D and trimming, while V, J and clone size come from that table. The table has roughly 2.5 million clones, around 90% seen once. This entry is derived from a study of shared clonotypes between healthy human individuals. The study's findings and limits: Several donors held 5% to 5.5% of naive CD4 clonotypes in common.

This CDR3 is 16 amino acids long. The V gene's germline CDR1 is SGHTA and CDR2 FQGNSA. J lost 3 bases, V lost 0 bases, and 2 bases had no gene match. The genes are TRBV7-2 and TRBJ1-3; 10 bases fit TRBD1. This clonotype was obtained from a man aged 18 to 35 in good health. Sequenced: naive CD4+ T cells sorted from blood. Subset meaning: CD45RA+ positively selected. CDR3 in DNA: TGTGCCAGCAGCTTAGCGGGACAGGGGATTGGAAACACCATATATTTT. Encoded protein: CASSLAGQGIGNTIYF.